These T cell receptor beta chains were read from a single sample in a study of tumor-infiltrating lymphocytes in localized non-small cell lung cancer. Method: immunoSEQ multiplex PCR; TCRdb's copy keeps in-frame clones and lacks some. The repertoire holds fewer than 20,000 clones, with approximately 79% as singletons. Sequencing was done on a sample of lung tumor tissue. These receptors came from a human donor with non-small cell lung cancer. CDR3s include the opening cysteine and the closing phenylalanine or tryptophan. The D gene is left open where the match is weak. The size of a clone is reported for some rows only, either as once, few or many, or as a class for expanded clones.

d_call j_call v_call clone_size cdr3_aa cdr3_nt
- TRBJ2-5 TRBV7-2 - CASSLYQGPQETQYF TGTGCCAGCAGCTTATATCAGGGTCCACAAGAGACCCAGTACTTC
- TRBJ1-1 TRBV28 - CASSFTQGTEAFF TGTGCCAGCAGTTTTACTCAGGGGACTGAAGCTTTCTTT
TRBD2 TRBJ2-3 TRBV27 - CASSLGSGSGTDTQYF TGTGCCAGCAGTTTAGGTAGCGGGAGTGGTACAGATACGCAGTATTTT
TRBD1 TRBJ1-1 TRBV28 - CASSPGTGPDEAFF TGTGCCAGCAGTCCGGGGACAGGGCCTGATGAAGCTTTCTTT
- TRBJ1-5 TRBV21-1 few CASRFSGNQPQHF TGTGCCAGCAGGTTTTCCGGCAATCAGCCCCAGCATTTT
- TRBJ1-2 TRBV2 - CASSPPGPRGYTF TGTGCCAGCAGTCCTCCGGGCCCTAGAGGCTACACCTTC
- TRBJ1-2 TRBV7-9 - CASSLNWGVNYGYTF TGTGCCAGCAGCCTCAATTGGGGGGTCAACTATGGCTACACCTTC
TRBD1 TRBJ1-1 TRBV5-1 - CASSLGRTGMNTEAFF TGCGCCAGCAGCTTGGGGAGGACAGGAATGAACACTGAAGCTTTCTTT
TRBD1 TRBJ1-2 TRBV5-1 - CASSLSGGNNYGYTF TGCGCCAGCAGCTTGTCAGGGGGCAATAACTATGGCTACACCTTC
- TRBJ1-5 TRBV7-4 - CASSFSGRYKESNQPQHF TGTGCCAGCAGCTTCTCCGGACGTTATAAGGAAAGCAATCAGCCCCAGCATTTT
- TRBJ1-1 TRBV5-1 - CASSLGDTEAFF TGCGCCAGCAGCTTAGGGGACACTGAAGCTTTCTTT
- TRBJ1-5 TRBV18 medium-sized CASSPPASNQPQHF TGTGCCAGCTCACCACCCGCTAGCAATCAGCCCCAGCATTTT
- TRBJ1-6 TRBV30 - CAWSIGDSPLHF TGTGCCTGGAGTATTGGGGATTCACCCCTCCACTTT
- TRBJ2-3 TRBV28 - CASSLVGRVADTQYF TGTGCCAGCAGTTTGGTTGGCAGGGTTGCAGATACGCAGTATTTT
- TRBJ2-1 TRBV30 medium-sized CAWRAGYYNEQFF TGTGCCTGGAGGGCAGGGTACTACAATGAGCAGTTCTTC
- TRBJ1-1 TRBV7-2 - CASSLASRYTEAFF TGTGCCAGCAGCTTAGCGTCGAGGTATACTGAAGCTTTCTTT
TRBD1 TRBJ1-5 TRBV28 - CASSRTGGNQPQHF TGTGCCAGCAGTCGCACAGGGGGCAATCAGCCCCAGCATTTT
- TRBJ1-2 TRBV6-5 - CASRAGTAALRGYTF TGTGCCAGCAGGGCCGGGACGGCCGCCCTTAGGGGCTACACCTTC
TRBD2 TRBJ2-2 TRBV29-1 - CSVDKTGGTGELFF TGCAGCGTTGATAAGACGGGGGGCACCGGGGAGCTGTTTTTT
TRBD1 TRBJ1-4 TRBV5-1 - CASSPIGTGGEEKLFF TGCGCCAGCAGCCCGATAGGGACAGGGGGTGAAGAAAAACTGTTTTTT
- TRBJ2-7 TRBV4-3 - CASSQAPGQTIYQQYF TGCGCCAGCAGCCAAGCACCCGGACAGACTATTTACCAGCAGTACTTC
- TRBJ2-2 TRBV15 - CATSRTYSNPNTGELFF TGTGCCACCAGCAGAACCTATTCCAACCCGAACACCGGGGAGCTGTTTTTT
- TRBJ1-4 TRBV19 - CASSFSGARNFNEKLFF TGTGCCAGTAGTTTCTCAGGGGCCCGGAACTTTAATGAAAAACTGTTTTTT
TRBD1 TRBJ1-5 TRBV7-8 - CASSLGDRGNQPQHF TGTGCCAGCAGCTTAGGGGACAGGGGCAATCAGCCCCAGCATTTT
TRBD1 TRBJ1-1 TRBV25-1 - CASSEGMGQGWNAEAFF TGTGCCAGCAGTGAAGGAATGGGACAGGGGTGGAACGCTGAAGCTTTCTTT
- TRBJ2-3 TRBV6-5 - CASSYRDFGDTQYF TGTGCCAGCAGTTATCGGGACTTTGGGGATACGCAGTATTTT
- TRBJ1-5 TRBV19 - CASSAQTGQPQHF TGTGCCAGTTCCGCTCAGACTGGTCAGCCCCAGCATTTT
TRBD2 TRBJ2-1 TRBV10-1 - CASRDSGSSYNEQFF TGCGCCAGCAGAGATAGCGGGAGCTCCTACAATGAGCAGTTCTTC
TRBD1 TRBJ1-1 TRBV7-2 - CASSLAPGGGVEAFF TGTGCCAGCAGCTTAGCCCCAGGGGGGGGCGTTGAAGCTTTCTTT
- TRBJ2-3 TRBV7-6 - CASSLYSGTDTQYF TGTGCCAGCAGCTTATATTCGGGCACAGATACGCAGTATTTT
- TRBJ1-1 TRBV9 - CASSVALSATEAFF TGTGCCAGCAGCGTAGCACTTTCTGCCACTGAAGCTTTCTTT
- TRBJ2-3 TRBV7-9 - CASSWGDTQYF TGTGCCAGCAGCTGGGGAGATACGCAGTATTTT
- TRBJ2-1 TRBV2 once CASSPAVDQFF TGTGCCAGCAGCCCCGCGGTAGACCAGTTCTTC
TRBD1 TRBJ2-3 TRBV6-1 - CASNSRDRGTDTQYF TGTGCCAGCAATTCCCGGGACAGGGGAACAGATACGCAGTATTTT
- TRBJ2-5 TRBV10-2 once CASADGEETQYF TGCGCCAGCGCTGATGGGGAAGAGACCCAGTACTTC
- TRBJ1-3 TRBV7-8 - CASSLAAGAFALGNTIYF TGTGCCAGCAGCTTAGCAGCAGGGGCATTTGCTTTAGGAAACACCATATATTTT
- TRBJ2-1 TRBV28 - CASSSQGRGEQFF TGTGCCAGCAGTTCCCAGGGGAGGGGTGAGCAGTTCTTC
- TRBJ1-3 TRBV7-2 - CASSLEGAEYGNTIYF TGTGCCAGCAGCTTAGAAGGGGCGGAGTACGGAAACACCATATATTTT
- TRBJ1-4 TRBV6-5 few CASSYSWRTNEKLFF TGTGCCAGCAGTTACTCGTGGAGGACGAATGAAAAACTGTTTTTT